Listed below are T cell receptor beta chains from one sample, sequenced in a study of blood T cell repertoires in COVID-19. Sequencing was performed with immunoSEQ multiplex PCR; in TCRdb, only in-frame clones are kept and a portion is missing. The sample lists some 390,000 clones; over 85% were seen once. The sequencing input was PBMCs or T cells enriched from blood (not recorded which). The source is a young woman who had recovered from COVID-19. Both conserved end residues are part of each CDR3. The order of the fields is V gene, D gene, J gene, clone size, CDR3 DNA, CDR3 protein. The D gene is left open where the match is weak. Only part of the rows carry a size: once, few, many, or a class if the clone is expanded.

>TRBV13|NA|TRBJ2-7|NA
TGTGCCAGCAGCTGGGCTAGCGCCCCCGGCGAGCAGTACTTC
CASSWASAPGEQYF
>TRBV7-2|NA|TRBJ1-5|NA
TGTGCCAGCAGCTCCGCCGGGACACAGTTTTATCAGCCCCAGCATTTT
CASSSAGTQFYQPQHF
>TRBV19|TRBD1|TRBJ1-2|NA
TGTGCCAGTAGTACCCGACGACAGGGGGTTTTTCTCTATGGCTACACCTTC
CASSTRRQGVFLYGYTF
>TRBV24-1|NA|TRBJ2-1|NA
TGTGCCACCAGTGATTATCTTAGAGGTACTGAGCAGTTCTTC
CATSDYLRGTEQFF
>TRBV12-5|NA|TRBJ1-1|NA
TGTGCTAGTGGTTCTAATCCACCTCAATACGATAGGAACACTGAAGCTTTCTTT
CASGSNPPQYDRNTEAFF
>TRBV19|TRBD1|TRBJ2-5|NA
TGTGCCAGTAGGGGCCCAGGGGGTGAGGAGAAGACCCAGTACTTC
CASRGPGGEEKTQYF
>TRBV19|NA|TRBJ2-2|once
TGTGCCAGTAGTACCGGGACAAAAAACACCGGGGAGCTGTTTTTT
CASSTGTKNTGELFF
>TRBV12-3/TRBV12-4|TRBD2|TRBJ2-1|NA
TGTGCCTCGTGGGAGGGGTTCCATGAGCAGTTCTTC
CASWEGFHEQFF
>TRBV7-9|NA|TRBJ2-1|NA
TGTGCCAGCAGCTTAACCAGGGCTACCCCCATTCCCCCGCAGTTCTTC
CASSLTRATPIPPQFF
>TRBV7-9|NA|TRBJ1-6|NA
TGTGCCAGCAGCCAAGGGACGGGGGGCGGTTCACCCCTCCACTTT
CASSQGTGGGSPLHF
>TRBV9|TRBD1|TRBJ2-2|NA
TGTGCCAGCAGCGGGGACAGGGGGACCGGGGAGCTGTTTTTT
CASSGDRGTGELFF
>TRBV3-1/TRBV3-2|NA|TRBJ1-2|NA
TGTGCCAGCAGCGGTCCACAACAGGGACCCTCCTATGGCTACACCTTC
CASSGPQQGPSYGYTF
>TRBV6-5|TRBD1|TRBJ1-1|once
TGTGCCAGCAACCCAGGGGGATCGGTGACTGAAGCTTTCTTT
CASNPGGSVTEAFF
>TRBV10-2|NA|TRBJ1-2|NA
TGCGCCAGCAGTGAGAAGAGGGGAGGGAACTATGGCTACACCTTC
CASSEKRGGNYGYTF
>TRBV18|TRBD1|TRBJ1-1|NA
TGTGCCAGCTCACCAGCAGGGGGCCAGAACACTGAAGCTTTCTTT
CASSPAGGQNTEAFF
>TRBV2|NA|TRBJ1-1|NA
TGTGCCAGCCGCGAGACCGCGGTCGCTGAAGCTTTCTTT
CASRETAVAEAFF
>TRBV11-1|NA|TRBJ2-7|NA
TGTGCCAGCAGCTTAGTCGGGGCCTACGAGCAGTACTTC
CASSLVGAYEQYF
>TRBV28|NA|TRBJ1-2|NA
TGTGCCAGCAGTAACGACAGCTTACCTTTCTATGGCTACACCTTC
CASSNDSLPFYGYTF
>TRBV6-4|TRBD1|TRBJ1-1|NA
TGTGCCAGCAGTGATTACAGGGGTGAAGCTTTCTTT
CASSDYRGEAFF
>TRBV30|NA|TRBJ1-4|NA
TGTGCCTGGAGTGTACTGGGGGCACGGAATGAAAAACTGTTTTTT
CAWSVLGARNEKLFF
>TRBV3-1/TRBV3-2|TRBD1|TRBJ2-1|NA
TGTGCCAGCAGCCAACGGGACAGTTTCCACCAAACTAAAAATGAGCAGTTCTTC
CASSQRDSFHQTKNEQFF
>TRBV7-2|NA|TRBJ2-3|NA
TGTGCCAGCAGCTTAGTAGGGGGGGTCACTGATACGCAGTATTTT
CASSLVGGVTDTQYF
>TRBV3-1/TRBV3-2|TRBD2|TRBJ2-1|NA
TGTGCCAGCAGCCCCACGGCTAGCGGGAGGGCAAGTGAGCAGTTCTTC
CASSPTASGRASEQFF
>TRBV4-1|TRBD2|TRBJ2-2|NA
TGCGCCAGCAGGGGAGGGTTCGGCCCGGAGCTGTTTTTT
CASRGGFGPELFF
>TRBV7-9|NA|TRBJ1-2|once
TGTGCCAGCAGCTTAGGTCCAGGGCCTAACTATGGCTACACCTTC
CASSLGPGPNYGYTF
>TRBV5-4|NA|TRBJ2-1|NA
TGTGCCAGCAGCTTAAACAGCAACAATGAGCAGTTCTTC
CASSLNSNNEQFF
>TRBV10-3|TRBD1|TRBJ2-7|NA
TGTGCCACCTGGTCTCAGGGGGCCGGCGAGCAGTACTTC
CATWSQGAGEQYF
>TRBV7-2|TRBD1|TRBJ1-5|NA
TGTGCCAGCAGCCTGGACAGGGGCGGGCAGCCCCAGCATTTT
CASSLDRGGQPQHF
>TRBV29-1|TRBD1|TRBJ1-4|few
TGCAGCGTAAGGACAGGGGTGGAAAAACTGTTTTTT
CSVRTGVEKLFF
>TRBV5-1|TRBD1|TRBJ2-1|NA
TGCGCCAGCAGCAACCGGGACAGGTACAATGAGCAGTTCTTC
CASSNRDRYNEQFF
>TRBV27|NA|TRBJ2-7|NA
TGTGCCAGCAGTTTGGGCAGGGGGGTCTACGAGCAGTACTTC
CASSLGRGVYEQYF
>TRBV5-6|TRBD1|TRBJ2-7|NA
TGTGCCAGCAGCAAAGACAGGGGGCACTACGAGCAGTACTTC
CASSKDRGHYEQYF
>TRBV5-8|NA|TRBJ1-3|NA
TGTGCCAGCAGCTCCCGGGACATAACCGCCTTCTCTGGAAACACCATATATTTT
CASSSRDITAFSGNTIYF
>TRBV9|NA|TRBJ2-1|NA
TGTGCCAGCAGCGTAGTGCCAGGGGAACACAATGAGCAGTTCTTC
CASSVVPGEHNEQFF
>TRBV6-6|NA|TRBJ1-1|few
TGTGCCAGCAGTTACGAGGAGACCACTGAAGCTTTCTTT
CASSYEETTEAFF
>TRBV19|NA|TRBJ1-2|NA
TGTGCCAGTAGTATAGACAGGGCCTATGGCTACACCTTC
CASSIDRAYGYTF
>TRBV15|NA|TRBJ1-5|few
TGTGCCACCCGAGGGTTTTCCACCAGTCAGCCCCAGCATTTT
CATRGFSTSQPQHF
>TRBV5-6|TRBD1|TRBJ2-2|NA
TGTGCCAGCAGCCCTGACAGGGGCCTAAACACCGGGGAGCTGTTTTTT
CASSPDRGLNTGELFF
>TRBV5-1|TRBD1|TRBJ1-5|NA
TGCGCCAGCAGCCCGCTACCACAGGGGTTTAGCAATCAGCCCCAGCATTTT
CASSPLPQGFSNQPQHF
>TRBV29-1|NA|TRBJ1-2|NA
TGCAGCGTCAAACAGACGGTTAGGGGCTACACCTTC
CSVKQTVRGYTF
>TRBV7-2|NA|TRBJ1-1|NA
TGTGCCAGCAGCCGGCGGGGTGGCACTGAAGCTTTCTTT
CASSRRGGTEAFF
>TRBV4-3|NA|TRBJ1-6|NA
TGCGCCAGCAGCCATGGACAGTTGAATTCACCCCTCCACTTT
CASSHGQLNSPLHF
>TRBV5-1|NA|TRBJ2-7|NA
TGCGCCAGCAGCTTGGCCGGGCCCGGGAGCGAGCAGTACTTC
CASSLAGPGSEQYF
>TRBV10-3|TRBD1|TRBJ1-2|few
TGTGCCATCAGTGACCCGCCGGACAGGGGCTACTATGGCTACACCTTC
CAISDPPDRGYYGYTF